The entry below gives a single T cell receptor beta chain sequence along with its context. Its antigen is still unknown. One base away there is no much larger clone; base qualities are not given. This record belongs to a study of cytomegalovirus exposure and HLA in healthy donors (dated by TCRdb to the late 2010s). Study-wide context: An earlier analysis of several hundred of the donors reported 250 to 300 Gb of sequence data and around 120 million unique TCR beta sequences from 150 million to 200 million T cells. An early release that covered some 640 HLA-typed donors contained about 290 gigabases of sequencing data and roughly 84 million unique TCR sequences. Among the approximately 430 genotyped donors, about 85% belonged to the genetic ancestry cluster associated with self-reported Caucasian donors. The study was designed to test whether signatures of past pathogen exposure could be identified by cataloging public T cell receptors. Using immunosequencing, the study profiled T cell repertoires from about 650 subjects and related those repertoires to cytomegalovirus serostatus. A separate validation cohort of roughly 110 different subjects was used in addition to the 666-subject first cohort. To predict cytomegalovirus infection status, the study brought together high-throughput TCR immunosequencing, statistical association of individual TCRs with disease status, and machine learning. A later analysis re-examined previously published TCR beta repertoires from roughly 720 donors and added high-resolution HLA genotyping to investigate patterns of TCR occurrence. Rather than using new phenotypic data, the later analysis identified candidate immune exposures from TCR beta sequences and from how often those sequences occurred across donors. An earlier analysis of around 580 of the donors used high-throughput TCR beta sequencing to judge whether each TCR beta V gene segment behaved as functional or pseudogenic. Alongside the repertoire data, information on donor age, sex, ethnicity and CMV serostatus was compiled. A later genetic analysis used genome-wide SNP genotypes for about three fifths of the 666 donors, treating that subset as a discovery cohort. All discovery cohort repertoires had been generated on a single sequencing platform. Both class I and class II loci were covered by HLA typing, at four-digit resolution. The number of donors typed differed by locus, with about 629-630 for A, B, C, DRB1 and DQB1, roughly 520 for DQA1, approximately 570 for DPA1, and 472 for DPB1. Roughly 5 DR-DQ haplotypes were treated as single units for association and clustering because of strong linkage in the cohort. Among 300 to 450 genotyped donors of the cohort, an average of about 240,000 unique TCR beta nucleotide sequences were sequenced per donor, roughly 20% of them non-productive. Broad study findings and their caveats: A later analysis reported that several top co-occurrence clusters appeared linked to parvovirus B19, influenza, CMV and Epstein-Barr virus. A total of around 150 TCR beta chains were listed by the study as associated with cytomegalovirus. An earlier analysis of around 540 of the donors showed that most TCR beta V segments appeared in productive rearrangements either about 87% or about 30% of the time, which broadly matched IMGT annotations. Because counts were too low, around 17 rarely observed V segments, including chromosome 9 orphons, were left out of the earlier analysis of some 600 of the donors. A later genetic analysis reported fewer N-insertions in productive TCRs among donors in an Asian-associated ancestry cluster than the roughly 640-donor mean. The sequencing pipeline was judged likely to have produced a cluster of highly shared sequence variants as a technical artifact. While some public TCRs were present in many individuals, most TCR sequences turned up only very rarely across donors. The classifier was reported to diagnose cytomegalovirus status with high specificity and sensitivity in both the original and validation cohorts. The 87-base-pair reads could not distinguish some IMGT-functional V segments, including TRBV6-2 and TRBV6-3, so those segments were excluded. Because HLA typing was missing for some donors at each locus, association tests included only the typed subset. The authors suggested that the approach could potentially be generalized to other disease states and immunological phenotypes. Presence/absence analyses assumed roughly uniform sequencing depth across donors, an assumption that may not hold. A later genetic analysis associated a missense DCLRE1C variant with V-gene and J-gene trimming of TCR beta chains, and an independent cohort replicated the association. Strong co-occurrence of HLA alleles, especially DR and DQ, made assigning TCR associations to individual alleles difficult. Most CMV-associated TCR beta chains appeared to be HLA-restricted in a later analysis, and the HLA associations seemed to be driven largely by CMV exposure. In a later analysis, HLA-associated TCR beta chains were found to be more clonally expanded and to have lower generation probabilities than equally common non-associated chains. A later analysis associated 15,000 to 20,000 TCR beta sequences with specific HLA alleles at a false discovery rate of 0.05. A further reported finding was that TCR beta sequences accurately predicted the HLA-A and HLA-B alleles for most subjects in the first cohort. Linkage disequilibrium might explain the correlated functional status among segregating V segments, but an unknown experimental factor could not be excluded. A few of the identified cytomegalovirus-associated TCR beta chains were confirmed in vitro to be specific for cytomegalovirus antigens. The only immune exposure information available for the cohort was CMV serostatus. In a later analysis, the rate of TCR association differed among HLA loci, with DRB1 alleles having the most associated TCRs and HLA-C alleles having the fewest. Only TCR beta chains were sequenced in this cohort, and the absence of alpha or paired-chain data limited detectable features.

Trimming at the junction amounts to 0 bases on V and 3 bases on J, and the germline ends lie 17 bases apart. CDR1 and CDR2, per the germline V gene, are SGHVS and FQNEAQ. From its cysteine to its phenylalanine, the CDR3 spans 17 amino acids. Of the read, only the CDR3 DNA is kept; its 51 bases are in frame from base 1. The cohort was made up of around 720 healthy bone marrow donors. At the time of sampling, all cohort members were nominally healthy, though unrecorded immune exposures were likely present. The donor was CMV seronegative and belonged to the group of 352 seronegative cohort members. Each donor provided a peripheral blood sample, and peripheral blood mononuclear cells were used for TCR beta sequencing. Genomic DNA was extracted from the blood cell samples with the Qiagen DNeasy Blood Extraction Kit. Library creation used the immunoSEQ multiplex PCR assay. The multiplex PCR relied on a mix of 60 forward primers for TCR Vbeta segments and 13 reverse primers for TCR Jbeta segments. The CDR3 region of rearranged TCR beta genes was amplified from genomic DNA with a multiplex PCR assay. The amplified TCR beta libraries were sequenced on the Illumina HiSeq System as 87-base-pair reads. The paper's processing steps were these. A later analysis counted tens of millions of unique TCR beta chains across the 550 to 750 repertoires, and roughly 9.9 million of these chains were shared by at least two donors. Raw reads were error-corrected and collapsed into unique sequences with a nearest-neighbor algorithm that merged closely related sequences to remove PCR and sequencing errors. Alignment of CDR3 sequences to IMGT reference sequences was used to assign V, D and J gene segments. Each retained sequence needed at least a six-nucleotide match to both a V gene segment and a J gene segment. Rearrangements were classified as productive when the CDR3 lacked stop codons and remained in frame with V and J, and all other rearrangements were classified as non-productive. CDR3 was defined according to IMGT convention as the region running from the second conserved V-encoded cysteine to the conserved J-encoded phenylalanine. Sequences without an unambiguous match to a single V gene segment were excluded from the earlier analysis of a few hundred of the donors. An earlier analysis of just under 600 of the donors called V segments functional above 56.7% productive rearrangements and segregating when the between-donor standard deviation exceeded 5%. A statistical classification framework was developed to diagnose cytomegalovirus status using the catalog of TCR beta chain sequences. In a later analysis, V and J genes were assigned by comparing TCR nucleotide sequences against IMGT/GENE-DB human TR gene sequences. Using the TCRdist pipeline, a later analysis assigned CDR3 sequences along with most-parsimonious VDJ recombination scenarios. In a later analysis, each TCR beta chain was defined by its CDR3 amino acid sequence together with its V-gene family, and reads without a unique V-gene family were excluded. In a later analysis, around 600 highly shared, low-generation-probability nucleotide sequences were removed to address suspected cross-contamination and a sequencing artifact. In a later analysis, a clonal expansion index was calculated for each public chain from normalized within-repertoire ranks of inferred template counts. A later analysis computed generation probabilities with a VDJ recombination model fitted to out-of-frame rearrangements, and checked the results against IGoR. In a later analysis, TCR-TCR, TCR-HLA and TCR-CMV co-occurrence was scored with hypergeometric tests, and a repertoire-size bias correction was applied to TCR pairs. A later analysis estimated false discovery rates by permuting HLA or CMV assignments 20 times. In a later analysis, co-occurring TCRs were grouped using DBSCAN, with TCRdist sequence similarity added in when clustering inside HLA-allele-positive subsets. Repertoires with fewer than 30,000 or more than 120,000 public chains, plus five repertoires with anomalous nucleotide sharing, were excluded from co-occurrence clustering. Drawn from immuneACCESS, this table holds only the in-frame rearrangements with V and J called that TCRdb kept. Clones are partly lost; checked studies trace under half to an unresolved V gene and leave the rest unexplained. That table gives V, J and clone size, and the DNA gave D and trimming. Present in this sample are 100,000 to 150,000 clones, around 65% of which were seen just once. The ten largest make up more than 1.5% of the sample.

The sequenced sample was PBMCs. The V gene is TRBV7-8 and the J gene is TRBJ1-2, with a tentative D gene TRBD1 over 5 matching bases. The receptor comes from a man between 18 and 35 years old in good health and CMV-seronegative. DNA sequence: TGTGCCAGCAGCTTAGCGGGGCCCGACCAACGGGACTATGGCTACACCTTC. Its product reads: CASSLAGPDQRDYGYTF.